Listed below are T cell receptor beta chains from one sample, sequenced in a study of naive and memory T cell subsets. TCRdb itself ran the UMI-ligation and nested PCR reads through MiXCR, one entry per CDR3 protein. The top ten clones hold 2.8% of a sample with approximately 100,000 distinct CDR3 sequences, roughly 15% of them seen once. Input material: naive CD8+ T cells from blood. Receptors were obtained from a human donor in good health. CDR3s include the opening cysteine and the closing phenylalanine or tryptophan. The D gene is left open where the match is weak. Only part of the rows carry a size: once, few, many, or a class if the clone is expanded.

cdr3_aa: CASSYSLDPGGGQPQHF
cdr3_nt: TGTGCCAGCAGTTACTCGTTGGACCCAGGAGGCGGACAGCCCCAGCATTTT
clone_size: NA
j_call: TRBJ1-5
d_call: NA
v_call: TRBV6-2/TRBV6-3

cdr3_aa: CASSLPPGPLFYEQYF
cdr3_nt: TGTGCCAGCAGTCTTCCCCCCGGGCCGCTCTTCTACGAGCAGTACTTC
clone_size: NA
j_call: TRBJ2-7
d_call: NA
v_call: TRBV12-3/TRBV12-4

cdr3_aa: CASSQVGGPVEQFF
cdr3_nt: TGTGCCAGCAGCCAAGTTGGGGGTCCGGTTGAGCAGTTCTTC
clone_size: few
j_call: TRBJ2-1
d_call: NA
v_call: TRBV14

cdr3_aa: CASSSTLGRMVPYEQYF
cdr3_nt: TGTGCCAGCAGTTCCACTCTGGGGCGAATGGTACCATACGAGCAGTACTTC
clone_size: few
j_call: TRBJ2-7
d_call: NA
v_call: TRBV27

cdr3_aa: CASSFRGSSYEQYF
cdr3_nt: TGTGCCAGCAGTTTTAGGGGGAGCTCCTACGAGCAGTACTTC
clone_size: NA
j_call: TRBJ2-7
d_call: NA
v_call: TRBV27

cdr3_aa: CASSYWDNNYGYTF
cdr3_nt: TGTGCCAGCAGTTACTGGGACAATAACTATGGCTACACCTTC
clone_size: few
j_call: TRBJ1-2
d_call: NA
v_call: TRBV6-2/TRBV6-3

cdr3_aa: CASRSGQGNEQYF
cdr3_nt: TGTGCCAGCAGATCCGGACAGGGGAACGAGCAGTACTTC
clone_size: few
j_call: TRBJ2-7
d_call: TRBD1
v_call: TRBV27

cdr3_aa: CASSLGLATDTQYF
cdr3_nt: TGTGCCAGCAGTTTAGGGCTAGCAACAGATACGCAGTATTTT
clone_size: many
j_call: TRBJ2-3
d_call: NA
v_call: TRBV12-3/TRBV12-4

cdr3_aa: CASSLDDYYEQYF
cdr3_nt: TGTGCCAGCAGCTTAGATGACTACTACGAGCAGTACTTC
clone_size: many
j_call: TRBJ2-7
d_call: NA
v_call: TRBV7-9

cdr3_aa: CAISEVEGTQYF
cdr3_nt: TGTGCCATCAGTGAGGTGGAGGGAACCCAGTACTTC
clone_size: few
j_call: TRBJ2-5
d_call: NA
v_call: TRBV10-3

cdr3_aa: CASSGRQGSSYEQYF
cdr3_nt: TGTGCCAGCAGCGGGAGACAGGGAAGCTCCTACGAGCAGTACTTC
clone_size: many
j_call: TRBJ2-7
d_call: TRBD1
v_call: TRBV13

cdr3_aa: CASSPEVAGEGTDTQYF
cdr3_nt: TGCGCCAGCAGCCCCGAGGTAGCGGGGGAGGGCACAGATACGCAGTATTTT
clone_size: NA
j_call: TRBJ2-3
d_call: TRBD2
v_call: TRBV4-3

cdr3_aa: CASSWRQAPEAFF
cdr3_nt: TGTGCCAGCAGCTGGCGGCAGGCCCCTGAAGCTTTCTTT
clone_size: few
j_call: TRBJ1-1
d_call: NA
v_call: TRBV5-6

cdr3_aa: CASYYYEQYF
cdr3_nt: TGTGCCAGCTACTACTACGAGCAGTACTTC
clone_size: once
j_call: TRBJ2-7
d_call: NA
v_call: TRBV25-1

cdr3_aa: CASSQDEQGVNYGYTF
cdr3_nt: TGTGCCAGCAGCCAAGACGAACAGGGGGTTAACTATGGCTACACCTTC
clone_size: many
j_call: TRBJ1-2
d_call: TRBD1
v_call: TRBV3-1

cdr3_aa: CSARDPGEGLAGGNEQFF
cdr3_nt: TGCAGTGCTAGAGACCCTGGGGAGGGACTAGCGGGAGGAAATGAGCAGTTCTTC
clone_size: NA
j_call: TRBJ2-1
d_call: TRBD2
v_call: TRBV20-1

cdr3_aa: CSVETNSGGTYNEQFF
cdr3_nt: TGCAGCGTTGAAACTAATAGCGGGGGAACCTACAATGAGCAGTTCTTC
clone_size: NA
j_call: TRBJ2-1
d_call: TRBD2
v_call: TRBV29-1

cdr3_aa: CSVDPNGENPYGYTF
cdr3_nt: TGCAGCGTTGACCCAAACGGGGAGAACCCCTATGGCTACACCTTC
clone_size: few
j_call: TRBJ1-2
d_call: NA
v_call: TRBV29-1

cdr3_aa: CASSSSGEKLFF
cdr3_nt: TGTGCCAGCAGTTCGAGTGGTGAAAAACTGTTTTTT
clone_size: NA
j_call: TRBJ1-4
d_call: NA
v_call: TRBV6-5

cdr3_aa: CASSQGASGGANVLTF
cdr3_nt: TGCGCCAGCAGCCAAGGGGCATCCGGTGGGGCCAACGTCCTGACTTTC
clone_size: many
j_call: TRBJ2-6
d_call: NA
v_call: TRBV4-3

cdr3_aa: CASSQAKAGELFF
cdr3_nt: TGCGCCAGCAGCCAAGCGAAGGCCGGGGAGCTGTTTTTT
clone_size: few
j_call: TRBJ2-2
d_call: NA
v_call: TRBV4-3

cdr3_aa: CASTDGGITYEQYF
cdr3_nt: TGTGCCAGCACGGACGGTGGAATAACTTACGAGCAGTACTTC
clone_size: many
j_call: TRBJ2-7
d_call: NA
v_call: TRBV25-1

cdr3_aa: CASSDSGSGYQETQYF
cdr3_nt: TGTGCCAGCAGTGACTCAGGTAGCGGGTACCAAGAGACCCAGTACTTC
clone_size: NA
j_call: TRBJ2-5
d_call: TRBD2
v_call: TRBV6-4

cdr3_aa: CASSQDPRGTGGEQYF
cdr3_nt: TGCGCCAGCAGCCAAGACCCACGCGGGACCGGGGGAGAGCAGTACTTC
clone_size: many
j_call: TRBJ2-7
d_call: NA
v_call: TRBV4-3

cdr3_aa: CASSQEQGSHYEQYF
cdr3_nt: TGCGCCAGCAGCCAGGAACAGGGGTCCCACTACGAGCAGTACTTC
clone_size: NA
j_call: TRBJ2-7
d_call: TRBD1
v_call: TRBV4-1

cdr3_aa: CSARDPISRDTQYF
cdr3_nt: TGCAGTGCTAGAGATCCCATTTCTAGGGATACGCAGTATTTT
clone_size: many
j_call: TRBJ2-3
d_call: NA
v_call: TRBV20-1

cdr3_aa: CASSHFGSLNQPQHF
cdr3_nt: TGTGCCAGCAGCCATTTCGGGTCGCTTAATCAGCCCCAGCATTTT
clone_size: few
j_call: TRBJ1-5
d_call: NA
v_call: TRBV16

cdr3_aa: CASSYTGWGTEAFF
cdr3_nt: TGTGCCAGCAGTTACACGGGGTGGGGTACTGAAGCTTTCTTT
clone_size: many
j_call: TRBJ1-1
d_call: NA
v_call: TRBV6-2/TRBV6-3

cdr3_aa: CASVEGQGEKLFF
cdr3_nt: TGTGCCAGCGTTGAGGGGCAGGGTGAAAAACTGTTTTTT
clone_size: few
j_call: TRBJ1-4
d_call: NA
v_call: TRBV7-9

cdr3_aa: CVSSLVGRQDLEAFF
cdr3_nt: TGCGTCAGCAGCTTGGTAGGGCGCCAGGATCTTGAAGCTTTCTTT
clone_size: NA
j_call: TRBJ1-1
d_call: NA
v_call: TRBV5-1